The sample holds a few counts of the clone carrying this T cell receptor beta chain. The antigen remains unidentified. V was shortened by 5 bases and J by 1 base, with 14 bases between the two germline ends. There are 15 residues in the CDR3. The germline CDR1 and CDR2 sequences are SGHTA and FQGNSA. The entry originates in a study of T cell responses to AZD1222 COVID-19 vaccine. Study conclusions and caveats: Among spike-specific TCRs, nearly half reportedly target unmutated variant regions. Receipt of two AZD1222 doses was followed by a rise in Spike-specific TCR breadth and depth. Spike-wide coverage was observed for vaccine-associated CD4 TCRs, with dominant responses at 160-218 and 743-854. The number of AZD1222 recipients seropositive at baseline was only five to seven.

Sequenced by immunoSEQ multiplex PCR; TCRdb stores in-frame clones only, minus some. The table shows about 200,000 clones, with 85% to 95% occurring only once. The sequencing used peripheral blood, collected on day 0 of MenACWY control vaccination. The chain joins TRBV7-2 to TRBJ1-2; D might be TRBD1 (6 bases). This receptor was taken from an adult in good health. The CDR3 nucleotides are TGTGCCAGCAGCCCCGATGACAGGAATAACTATGGCTACACCTTC. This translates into CASSPDDRNNYGYTF. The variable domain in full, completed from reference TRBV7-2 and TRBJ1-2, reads GAGVSQSPSNKVTEKGKDVELRCDPISGHTALYWYRQSLGQGLEFLIYFQGNSAPDKSGLPSDRFSAERTGGSVSTLTIQRTQQEDSAVYLCASSPDDRNNYGYTFGSGTRLTVV.